This T cell receptor (beta chain) was captured in a study of CD8 T cells in ankylosing spondylitis. TCRdb used MiXCR to reprocess the 5' RACE reads, holding one entry per CDR3 protein. The table lists approximately 400,000 distinct CDR3 sequences, over 15% of them singletons. Overall study results and limits: Within matched ankylosing spondylitis synovial fluid, disease-linked clones were reportedly significantly enriched. Made up of under 10 highly homologous variants, a TCR beta motif appeared characteristic of ankylosing spondylitis blood. Disease-linked clones were CD8+ and relatively rare in peripheral blood.

This clonotype was counted a few times. Its antigen is not known. V lost 5 bases and J 4 bases, leaving 18 bases between the germline ends. This CDR3 contains 16 residues. Germline V gene data show CDR1 as SGHTA and CDR2 as FQGNSA. The receptor was isolated from a male donor with ankylosing spondylitis. Input material: blood, either unsorted or a sorted T cell fraction (not recorded which). V is TRBV7-2 and J is TRBJ1-5; D unclear. The CDR3 reads CASSLIGVIGNQPQHF. DNA of the CDR3: TGTGCCAGCAGCCTCATCGGCGTTATTGGGAATCAGCCCCAGCATTTT.